The next 29 T cell receptor beta chains were all read from a single sample in a study of blood T cell repertoires in COVID-19. Only in-frame clones appear in the TCRdb table, and some are missing; sequencing was by immunoSEQ multiplex PCR. The sample includes roughly 70,000 clones, roughly four fifths of them seen just once. Sequencing used peripheral blood. The source of these receptors is a woman aged 55-70 years with acute or convalescent COVID-19.

The chain recombines TRBV5-1 with TRBJ1-1; D not certain. Germline V CDR1 and CDR2: SGHRS, YFSETQ. The CDR3 loop spans 15 amino acids. The germline V and J ends were trimmed by 4 bases and 0 bases, with 13 bases remaining between them. This CDR3 is CASSPWARMNTEAFF. In DNA form, the CDR3 reads TGCGCCAGCAGCCCATGGGCCAGGATGAACACTGAAGCTTTCTTT.

CDR3 region: CASSRGPGHEQYF. CDR3 nucleotide sequence: TGTGCCAGCAGTAGGGGGCCGGGCCACGAGCAGTACTTC. The chain uses TRBV6-5 and TRBJ2-7; 7 bases map to TRBD1. The J segment lost 5 bases and the V segment lost 5 bases, leaving 6 bases of the junction unmatched. The CDR3 has 13 residues. Looked up from germline, CDR1 is MNHEY and CDR2 is SVGAGI.

The gene calls are TRBV27 and TRBJ2-7; 7 bases match TRBD1. The germline V gene encodes CDR1 MNHEY and CDR2 SMNVEV (reference sequence). The trim removed 5 bases at V and 4 bases at J, leaving 5 bases unmatched. The CDR3 has 13 amino acids. The CDR3 loop is CASSLGQSYEQYF. The CDR3, as DNA: TGTGCCAGCAGTCTGGGACAGAGTTACGAGCAGTACTTC.

The chain links TRBV9 to TRBJ2-2, with 9 bases that match TRBD1. Trimming removed 4 bases from V and 5 bases from J; junction bases left unmatched: 6. The CDR3 sequence is 15 residues long. CDR1 and CDR2 (germline): SGDLS, YYNGEE. CDR3 sequence: CASSPGTGRTGELFF. The CDR3 DNA is TGTGCCAGCAGCCCCGGGACAGGGAGAACCGGGGAGCTGTTTTTT.

This chain links TRBV6-4 with TRBJ1-1; 10 nucleotides agree with TRBD1. After removal of 8 bases from V and 4 bases from J, the junction contained 4 bases not matched to a gene. CDR1 and CDR2 (germline): MRHNA, SNTAGT. The CDR3 extends over 13 amino acids. The CDR3 DNA is TGTGCCAGCGCCCGGGACAGGGGCACTGAAGCTTTCTTT. Translating gives CASARDRGTEAFF.

This chain joins TRBV7-9 and TRBJ2-4; 11 bases line up with TRBD2. The junction had 8 bases not matched to a gene; V was cut back by 1 base and J by 6 bases. CDR1 is SEHNR and CDR2 is FQNEAQ in the germline V gene (reference sequence). There are 17 residues in the CDR3. The CDR3 spells CASSLGSSGGPGNIQYF. The CDR3 nucleotides are TGTGCCAGCAGCTTAGGATCTAGCGGGGGGCCGGGAAACATTCAGTACTTC.

The chain employs TRBV19 and TRBJ2-3, with 13 positions matching TRBD2. CDR3 length: 17 residues. In germline, CDR1 is LNHDA, CDR2 SQIVND (reference sequence). The ends lost 5 bases at V and 6 bases at J; junction bases unmatched: 11. CDR3 DNA sequence: TGTGCCAGTAGTGAAAGACTAGCGGGGGGACTTCGGGATACGCAGTATTTT. It translates to CASSERLAGGLRDTQYF.

The chain couples TRBV7-3 to TRBJ2-2; D possibly corresponds to TRBD1 (6 bases). Trimming left V 8 bases short and J 5 bases short, with 15 bases between. The germline V gene has CDR1 SGHTA and CDR2 FQGTGA. The CDR3 covers 14 residues. This CDR3 reads CASGRYQGTGELFF. DNA for the CDR3: TGTGCCAGCGGCCGATATCAGGGGACCGGGGAGCTGTTTTTT.

This chain links TRBV5-6 with TRBJ1-6, with 7 nucleotides matching TRBD1. Germline V gene data show CDR1 as SGHDT and CDR2 as YYEEEE. J gave up 5 bases and V 7 bases, and 6 bases lay outside the gene matches. CDR3 length equals 14 residues. CDR3 bases: TGTGCCAGCCAAGGACAGGCCAATAATTCACCCCTCCACTTT. Amino acids: CASQGQANNSPLHF.

The chain employs TRBV5-1 and TRBJ2-2, with 8 bases fitting TRBD2. Germline assignment: CDR1 SGHRS and CDR2 YFSETQ. The CDR3 runs to 15 residues. V shed 3 bases, J shed 3 bases, and the junction held 4 bases outside the gene matches. The CDR3 DNA reads TGCGCCAGCAGCTATGACGGGGGGGACACCGGGGAGCTGTTTTTT. Amino acid sequence: CASSYDGGDTGELFF.

The chain recombines TRBV5-6 with TRBJ2-7, with 10 positions matching TRBD1. The CDR3 runs 17 residues. Germline V CDR1 and CDR2: SGHDT, YYEEEE. V was pared by 2 bases and J by 4 bases, with 12 bases of the junction left unmatched. CDR3 region: CASSFPPTGGFVYEQYF. The CDR3 DNA reads as TGTGCCAGCAGCTTTCCTCCGACAGGGGGCTTCGTATACGAGCAGTACTTC. Full variable domain (rest looked up from reference TRBV5-6 and TRBJ2-7): DAGVTQSPTHLIKTRGQQVTLRCSPKSGHDTVSWYQQALGQGPQFIFQYYEEEERQRGNFPDRFSGHQFPNYSSELNVNALLLGDSALYLCASSFPPTGGFVYEQYFGPGTRLTVT.

This sequence joins TRBV29-1 and TRBJ2-6; 14 bases agree with TRBD2. The CDR3 totals 21 residues. From germline, CDR1 is SQVTM and CDR2 ANQGSEA. V shed 7 bases, J shed 0 bases, and the junction held 17 bases outside the gene matches. The CDR3 here is CSGTSLPGTSGGCSGANVLTF. CDR3 DNA: TGCAGCGGTACTAGCCTTCCGGGGACTAGCGGGGGTTGCTCTGGGGCCAACGTCCTGACTTTC.

The chain recombines TRBV18 with TRBJ1-2; weak D call: TRBD1 (5 bases). Trimming cost V 4 bases and J 3 bases, with 12 bases left between them. The CDR3 length is 14 residues. Germline-derived CDR1 and CDR2 are KGHSH and LQKENI. CDR3 sequence: CASSLTGGDYGYTF. CDR3 bases: TGTGCCAGCTCACTAACCGGGGGGGACTATGGCTACACCTTC.

This clone was seen a handful of times. This chain links TRBV6-5 with TRBJ2-2, with D maybe TRBD2 (6 bases). The CDR3 totals 15 residues. The ends were cut back, 7 bases at V and 5 bases at J, with 17 bases in the middle. Germline CDR1 MNHEY, CDR2 SVGAGI. This CDR3 reads CASTPGTGETGELFF. The CDR3 DNA sequence: TGTGCCAGCACCCCAGGGACTGGGGAAACCGGGGAGCTGTTTTTT.

The rearrangement links TRBV4-2 to TRBJ2-5; tentative D call: TRBD2 (7 bases). Germline CDR1 is LGHNA and CDR2 is YNFKEQ. V was shortened by 0 bases and J by 4 bases, with 21 bases between the two germline ends. The CDR3 has 18 amino acids. CDR3 region: CASSQDWGGGGAPETQYF. CDR3 nucleotide sequence: TGTGCCAGCAGCCAAGATTGGGGAGGGGGGGGCGCCCCAGAGACCCAGTACTTC.

This sequence joins TRBV9 and TRBJ2-2; 12 bases are shared with TRBD2. The CDR3 is 16 residues long. The V and J ends lost 3 bases and 2 bases, in that order; junction bases with no gene match: 2. CDR1 is SGDLS and CDR2 is YYNGEE in the germline V gene. The CDR3 spells CASSASGGVNTGELFF. The CDR3 bases are TGTGCCAGCAGCGCTAGCGGGGGGGTTAACACCGGGGAGCTGTTTTTT.

The chain combines TRBV5-1 with TRBJ2-3; 8 bases match TRBD2. This CDR3 is 14 amino acids long. The V gene's germline CDR1 is SGHRS and CDR2 YFSETQ. V was pared by 4 bases and J by 4 bases, with 5 bases of the junction left unmatched. The CDR3 region has the DNA TGCGCCAGCAGCGACGGGGGGGCCGCAGATACGCAGTATTTT. Its protein is CASSDGGAADTQYF.

The chain employs TRBV19 and TRBJ2-5; 9 nucleotides align to TRBD2. J was trimmed by 5 bases and V by 1 base; bases with no gene match: 2. Germline lookup yields CDR1 LNHDA and CDR2 SQIVND (reference sequence). The CDR3 runs to 14 residues. The CDR3 bases are TGTGCCAGTAGTATAGGCCTAGCGGGGGAGACCCAGTACTTC. Translated: CASSIGLAGETQYF.

The J gene is TRBJ1-5, the V gene TRBV27; no reliable D call. The CDR3 totals 14 residues. Per the germline V gene, CDR1 is MNHEY and CDR2 is SMNVEV (reference sequence). V gave up 6 bases and J gave up 2 bases, with 11 bases separating them. The CDR3 spells CASRSGVGNQPQHF. DNA for the CDR3: TGTGCCAGCAGGTCCGGAGTAGGCAATCAGCCCCAGCATTTT.

This chain joins TRBV7-8 and TRBJ1-2, with D tentatively TRBD1 (5 bases). CDR3 length equals 16 residues. Germline values: CDR1 SGHVS, CDR2 FQNEAQ. The V end was cut by 5 bases, the J end by 1 base, with 17 bases between. The CDR3 reads CASSPRRGGVNYGYTF. Written as DNA, the CDR3 is TGTGCCAGCAGCCCAAGGCGGGGGGGGGTTAACTATGGCTACACCTTC. Using reference TRBV7-8 and TRBJ1-2 for the parts outside the CDR3, the full variable domain is GAGVSQSPRYKVAKRGQDVALRCDPISGHVSLFWYQQALGQGPEFLTYFQNEAQLDKSGLPSDRFFAERPEGSVSTLKIQRTQQEDSAVYLCASSPRRGGVNYGYTFGSGTRLTVV.

The V gene is TRBV3-1 (or the pseudogene TRBV3-2), the J gene TRBJ1-5; no clear D gene. The V gene lost 5 bases and the J gene lost 1 base, with 21 bases spanning the gap. CDR1 LGHDT and CDR2 YNNKEL come from the germline V gene (reference sequence). CDR3 size: 18 residues. This chain's CDR3 is CASSSKLPGGQSNQPQHF. CDR3 in DNA: TGTGCCAGCAGCTCCAAGCTACCCGGAGGTCAAAGCAATCAGCCCCAGCATTTT.

This sequence joins TRBV24-1 and TRBJ2-1, with 12 bases aligning to TRBD1. From germline, CDR1 is KGHDR and CDR2 SFDVKD. V lost 3 bases and J lost 7; bases outside the gene matches: 9. The CDR3 covers 17 residues. The CDR3 DNA sequence: TGTGCCACCAGTGATCCGGCCGGGACAGGGGGCTTTAATGAGCAGTTCTTC. It translates to CATSDPAGTGGFNEQFF.

The chain employs TRBV5-4 and TRBJ1-4; D not certain. The CDR3 totals 14 residues. V was shortened by 4 bases and J by 6 bases, with 13 bases between the two germline ends. Germline V CDR1 and CDR2: SGHNT, YYREEE (reference sequence). The DNA for the CDR3 is TGTGCCAGCAGCCTACGAGGGCTCGATGAAAAACTGTTTTTT. It codes for CASSLRGLDEKLFF.

The chain is built from TRBV19 and TRBJ1-5; 11 bases line up with TRBD1. Unmatched junction bases numbered 14, after V lost 4 bases and J lost 6 bases. Germline lookup yields CDR1 LNHDA and CDR2 SQIVND (reference sequence). This CDR3 region has 18 residues. The CDR3 reads CASSTSGTGGRQGQPQHF. Written as DNA, the CDR3 is TGTGCCAGTAGTACCTCCGGGACAGGGGGTCGGCAAGGTCAGCCCCAGCATTTT.

This chain links TRBV19 with TRBJ2-3; 7 nucleotides line up with TRBD2. V was pared by 6 bases and J by 2 bases, with 11 bases of the junction left unmatched. The CDR3 contains 16 residues. The germline gives CDR1 LNHDA, CDR2 SQIVND (reference sequence). DNA of the CDR3: TGTGCCAGTAGCGAGGTGGGACTACTTCCCACAGATACGCAGTATTTT. Translated, it gives CASSEVGLLPTDTQYF.

The CDR3 region has the DNA TGTGCCAGCAGTGCCGGGACAGGTAATCAGCCCCAGCATTTT. It is translated as CASSAGTGNQPQHF. The V gene is TRBV2, the J gene TRBJ1-5, with TRBD1 identical over 8 bases. The CDR3 runs to 14 residues. V was clipped by 4 bases and J by 4 bases; unmatched bases: 3. CDR1 and CDR2 from the germline V gene are SNHLY and FYNNEI.

V usage is TRBV7-3 and J usage is TRBJ2-1; TRBD2 matches at 9 bases. The CDR3 extends over 15 amino acids. Germline V gene data show CDR1 as SGHTA and CDR2 as FQGTGA. J gave up 6 bases and V 2 bases, and 5 bases lay outside the gene matches. In DNA, the CDR3 is TGTGCCAGCAGCTTAGGGCTAGCGGGGCCCAATGAGCAGTTCTTC. Its protein product is CASSLGLAGPNEQFF.

The CDR3 DNA reads as TGCAGCGTTGAAAGGCTTTCCAGGGAGGGCACTGAAGCTTTCTTT. This gives the protein CSVERLSREGTEAFF. J is TRBJ1-1 and V is TRBV29-1, with a weak D call TRBD1 (5 bases). V lost 2 bases and J lost 4, with 17 bases in between. Germline CDR1 is SQVTM and CDR2 is ANQGSEA. The CDR3 totals 15 residues.

This chain joins TRBV6-5 and TRBJ1-5, with D possibly being TRBD1 (5 bases). The CDR3 is made up of 15 amino acids. V was clipped by 6 bases and J by 4 bases, with 16 bases between them. The germline gives CDR1 MNHEY, CDR2 SVGAGI. Here the CDR3 reads CASRPDGGTNQPQHF. In DNA form, the CDR3 reads TGTGCCAGCAGACCGGACGGAGGGACGAATCAGCCCCAGCATTTT.